This record looks at one TCR beta chain sequence and its context. Its antigen target is currently unknown. Per-nucleotide qualities are absent, and no much larger clonotype sits a single base away. To prepare the library, RT-PCR was applied. Sequencing was performed on an Illumina HiSeq 2500. The raw public data were reprocessed by TCRdb itself: fastp quality trimming at Q25, MiXCR clonotype calling, in-frame beta chains only. Every entry covers one CDR3 protein and lists the most common genes and DNA from its rows. Present in this sample are 450,000 to 600,000 distinct CDR3 sequences, about 15% of which were seen just once. The ten top clones hold roughly 3% of the sample. V ends up 2 bases short and J 8 bases short, with an unmatched junction base count of 7. From its cysteine to its phenylalanine, the CDR3 spans 14 amino acids. Just CDR3 DNA is preserved here, 42 bases in frame from base 1. Sequences SGHNT (CDR1) and YENEEA (CDR2) are obtained from the germline V gene.

The sample comes from a study of response to subunit inactivated influenza vaccine (dated 2018 in TCRdb). For the wider study: The study used deep quantitative T cell receptor repertoire profiling to track responses to a trivalent subunit inactivated influenza vaccine. Beyond this particular receptor, the publication reports: According to the authors, only a limited number of new T cells may be recruited by each seasonal influenza vaccination.

The sample here was CD4+ T cells sorted from PBMCs, taken around 25 months after vaccination. The sequence was obtained from a man aged 50-75 years who received an inactivated influenza vaccine. Donor details come from another sample of the same person, matched by shared clones. The chain couples TRBV11-3 to TRBJ2-3, with 7 middle bases fitting TRBD2. CDR3 sequence: CASSLLGLTSTQYF. The DNA sequence is TGTGCCAGCAGCTTATTGGGACTAACCTCTACGCAGTATTTT.